The 17 T cell receptor beta chains given below trace back to one sample, sequenced in a study of blood T cell repertoires in COVID-19. Here immunoSEQ multiplex PCR was the method, and the copy in TCRdb shows in-frame clones only, minus some. This table has under 200,000 clones, approximately 88% appearing once. Sequencing was performed on peripheral blood. All receptors derive from a woman aged 55-69 years with acute or convalescent COVID-19.

V gene TRBV5-1 combines with J gene TRBJ2-3; unclear D gene. The length of the CDR3 is 14 residues. Trimming cost V 0 bases and J 2 bases, with 7 bases left between them. In germline, CDR1 is SGHRS, CDR2 YFSETQ. The CDR3 spells CASSLVLATDTQYF. The CDR3, as DNA: TGCGCCAGCAGCTTGGTATTAGCCACAGATACGCAGTATTTT.

The rearrangement joins TRBV19 to TRBJ1-5; tentative D call: TRBD1 (6 bases). Trimming removed 5 bases at V and 0 bases at J, with 11 bases between. Germline CDR1 LNHDA, CDR2 SQIVND (reference sequence). CDR3 size: 15 residues. The CDR3 here is CASSSGDYSNQPQHF. The CDR3 DNA is TGTGCCAGTAGTTCAGGGGATTATAGCAATCAGCCCCAGCATTTT. Filled out from reference TRBV19 and TRBJ1-5, the complete variable domain reads DGGITQSPKYLFRKEGQNVTLSCEQNLNHDAMYWYRQDPGQGLRLIYYSQIVNDFQKGDIAEGYSVSREKKESFPLTVTSAQKNPTAFYLCASSSGDYSNQPQHFGDGTRLSIL.

This clone was seen once. The rearrangement joins TRBV30 to TRBJ1-4; D possibly corresponds to TRBD1 (6 bases). Germline V CDR1 and CDR2: GTSNPN, SVGIG (reference sequence). Trimming removed 4 bases at V and 7 bases at J, with 13 bases between. This CDR3 is 13 amino acids long. This chain's CDR3 is CAWTGLGGEKLFF. Written as DNA, the CDR3 is TGTGCCTGGACAGGGCTAGGGGGTGAAAAACTGTTTTTT.

This chain connects TRBV18 to TRBJ1-5; D is undetermined. The V end was cut by 3 bases, the J end by 9 bases, with 15 bases between. The CDR3 has 14 residues. Germline V gene data show CDR1 as KGHSH and CDR2 as LQKENI. The CDR3 region is CASSPPGDVGPQHF. For the CDR3, the DNA is TGTGCCAGCTCACCGCCGGGTGACGTAGGGCCCCAGCATTTT. Together with reference TRBV18 and TRBJ1-5, the CDR3 gives the full variable domain: NAGVMQNPRHLVRRRGQEARLRCSPMKGHSHVYWYRQLPEEGLKFMVYLQKENIIDESGMPKERFSAEFPKEGPSILRIQQVVRGDSAAYFCASSPPGDVGPQHFGDGTRLSIL.

This clone was seen a handful of times. The V call is TRBV19, the J call TRBJ2-5; D might be TRBD1 (5 bases). The CDR3 contains 16 residues. The germline V gene encodes CDR1 LNHDA and CDR2 SQIVND (reference sequence). V was trimmed by 5 bases and J by 2 bases, leaving 18 bases between them. The CDR3 sequence: CASSRTAAGWQETQYF. CDR3 in DNA: TGTGCCAGTAGTCGGACGGCGGCAGGGTGGCAAGAGACCCAGTACTTC.

The chain has TRBV6-2 or TRBV6-3 and TRBJ2-1; 9 nucleotides match TRBD2. The CDR3 contains 17 residues. J was trimmed by 0 bases and V by 0 bases; bases with no gene match: 3. Germline CDR1 is MNHEY and CDR2 is SVGEGT. The CDR3, as DNA: TGTGCCAGCAGTTACTCAACTAGCGGGTTCTCCTACAATGAGCAGTTCTTC. Residues: CASSYSTSGFSYNEQFF.

The V gene is TRBV28, the J gene TRBJ1-5; no clear D. The germline V and J ends were trimmed by 5 bases and 0 bases, with 11 bases remaining between them. In germline, CDR1 is MDHEN, CDR2 SYDVKM. This CDR3 has 15 residues. The CDR3 sequence: CASSRPRHSNQPQHF. The CDR3 DNA reads TGTGCCAGCAGTCGTCCCAGGCATAGCAATCAGCCCCAGCATTTT.

The chain uses TRBV6-5 and TRBJ1-1; 7 nucleotides align to TRBD1. CDR1 and CDR2 from the germline V gene are MNHEY and SVGAGI. V trimming: 6 bases; J trimming: 4 bases; junction bases outside the gene matches: 5. This CDR3 spans 13 amino acids. CDR3 sequence: CASRTRGATEAFF. The CDR3 DNA follows: TGTGCCAGCAGGACCAGGGGGGCCACTGAAGCTTTCTTT.

This clone has a single count. This chain uses TRBV7-2 with TRBJ1-2; possibly TRBD1 for D (5 bases). The CDR3 length is 14 residues. The V end was cut by 3 bases, the J end by 8 bases, with 16 bases between. The germline V gene encodes CDR1 SGHTA and CDR2 FQGNSA. This CDR3 is CASSFKGHSGGYTF. CDR3 in DNA: TGTGCCAGCAGCTTCAAGGGGCATAGTGGGGGCTACACCTTC.

V is TRBV24-1 and J is TRBJ2-1, with 7 bases identical to TRBD1. Unmatched junction bases numbered 12, after V lost 6 bases and J lost 8 bases. The CDR3 has 15 amino acids. Germline CDR1 reads KGHDR; CDR2 reads SFDVKD. Here the CDR3 reads CATSSQTGFLDEQFF. DNA of the CDR3: TGTGCCACCAGTTCGCAGACAGGGTTTTTGGATGAGCAGTTCTTC.

Written as DNA, the CDR3 is TGTGCCAGCAGCTTGAGGGGACTGGTGTGGGACACTGAAGCTTTCTTT. Its translation: CASSLRGLVWDTEAFF. The chain joins TRBV5-6 to TRBJ1-1; weak D call: TRBD1 (5 bases). Germline loops: CDR1 SGHDT, CDR2 YYEEEE. The CDR3 is made up of 16 amino acids. The V end lost 1 base, the J end lost 3 bases, and 16 bases lay between the germline ends.

V usage is TRBV18 and J usage is TRBJ2-7; D not resolved. The germline CDR1 and CDR2 sequences are KGHSH and LQKENI. V was cut by 6 bases and J by 0 bases, with 12 bases left in between. This CDR3 spans 14 amino acids. In DNA form, the CDR3 reads TGTGCCAGCTCTGGCACCAGAAGCTCCTACGAGCAGTACTTC. Translation: CASSGTRSSYEQYF.

The chain combines TRBV19 with TRBJ2-2, with D possibly matching TRBD1 (6 bases). The CDR3 totals 15 residues. Germline CDR1 is LNHDA and CDR2 is SQIVND (reference sequence). V lost 5 bases and J lost 1, with 11 bases in between. The CDR3 DNA reads as TGTGCCAGTAGTCCAGACAGGCGGAACACCGGGGAGCTGTTTTTT. Protein: CASSPDRRNTGELFF.

The gene calls are TRBV9 and TRBJ1-4, with a possible D match to TRBD1 (6 bases). In germline, CDR1 is SGDLS, CDR2 YYNGEE. CDR3 length: 14 amino acids. Trimming took 2 bases from V and 5 from J, leaving 10 bases between them. This chain's CDR3 is CASSVDQGNEKLFF. The CDR3 DNA sequence: TGTGCCAGCAGCGTCGACCAGGGGAATGAAAAACTGTTTTTT.

The gene calls are TRBV9 and TRBJ2-1; perhaps TRBD1 as D (5 bases). The CDR3 is made up of 14 amino acids. V gave up 4 bases and J gave up 3 bases, with 11 bases separating them. CDR1 and CDR2 (germline): SGDLS, YYNGEE. The CDR3 loop is CASSRRQGYNEQFF. CDR3 bases: TGTGCCAGCAGCCGCCGGCAGGGCTACAATGAGCAGTTCTTC.

The CDR3 DNA reads as TGTGCCAGCAGCTTCAGGAACGACCAAGAGACCCAGTACTTC. This sequence encodes CASSFRNDQETQYF. This rearrangement joins TRBV5-4 to TRBJ2-5; D unresolved. This CDR3 spans 14 amino acids. Trimming stripped 2 bases from V and 0 bases from J, with 8 bases between. Germline CDR1 reads SGHNT; CDR2 reads YYREEE (reference sequence).

J is TRBJ2-1 and V is TRBV29-1; TRBD2 agrees at 7 bases. The CDR3 covers 15 residues. Germline V gene sequence: CDR1 SQVTM, CDR2 ANQGSEA. The trim removed 6 bases at V and 2 bases at J, leaving 10 bases unmatched. The CDR3 loop reads CSVGRDGGAYNEQFF. CDR3 DNA sequence: TGCAGCGTGGGGAGGGATGGCGGCGCCTACAATGAGCAGTTCTTC.